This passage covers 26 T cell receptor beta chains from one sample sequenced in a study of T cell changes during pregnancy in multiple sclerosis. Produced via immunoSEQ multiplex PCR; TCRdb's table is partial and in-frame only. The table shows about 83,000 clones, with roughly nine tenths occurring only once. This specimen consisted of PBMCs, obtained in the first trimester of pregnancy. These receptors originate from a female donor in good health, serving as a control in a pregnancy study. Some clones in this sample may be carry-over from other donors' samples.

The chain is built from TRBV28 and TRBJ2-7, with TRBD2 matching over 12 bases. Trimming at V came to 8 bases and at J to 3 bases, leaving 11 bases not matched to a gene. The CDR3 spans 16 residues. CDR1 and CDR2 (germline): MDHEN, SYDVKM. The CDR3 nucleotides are TGTGCCAGCCGTGGAGTCAAGGGACTAGCGGGCTACGAGCAGTACTTC. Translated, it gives CASRGVKGLAGYEQYF.

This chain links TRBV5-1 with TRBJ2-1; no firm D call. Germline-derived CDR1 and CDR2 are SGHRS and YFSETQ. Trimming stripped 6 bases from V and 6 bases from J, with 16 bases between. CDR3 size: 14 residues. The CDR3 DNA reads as TGCGCCAGCATGTGGGCAGGCTCGTCCAATGAGCAGTTCTTC. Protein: CASMWAGSSNEQFF.

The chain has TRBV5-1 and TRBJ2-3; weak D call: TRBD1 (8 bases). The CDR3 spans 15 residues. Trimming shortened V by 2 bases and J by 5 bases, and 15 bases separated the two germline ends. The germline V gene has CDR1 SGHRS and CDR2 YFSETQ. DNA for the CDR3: TGCGCCAGCAGCTTACAGGGGGGGCCTGGAGATACGCAGTATTTT. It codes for CASSLQGGPGDTQYF.

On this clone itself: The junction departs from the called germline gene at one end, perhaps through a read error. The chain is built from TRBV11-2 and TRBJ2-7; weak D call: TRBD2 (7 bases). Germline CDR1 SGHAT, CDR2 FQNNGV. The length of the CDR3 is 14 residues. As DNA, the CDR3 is TGTGCCGGCAGCTTAGGGGGAGGGGGCTACGAGCAGTACTTC. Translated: CAGSLGGGGYEQYF. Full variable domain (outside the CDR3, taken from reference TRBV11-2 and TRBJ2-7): EAGVAQSPRYKIIEKRQSVAFWCNPISGHATLYWYQQILGQGPKLLIQFQNNGVVDDSQLPKDRFSAERLKGVDSTLKIQPAKLEDSAVYLCAGSLGGGGYEQYFGPGTRLTVT.

The CDR3 bases are TGCAGCGTTGAAGTTGGACAGGGGACAGATACGCAGTATTTT. As protein: CSVEVGQGTDTQYF. The V call is TRBV29-1, the J call TRBJ2-3; 9 bases align to TRBD1. The CDR3 covers 14 residues. The ends lost 1 base at V and 3 bases at J; junction bases unmatched: 2. Germline loops: CDR1 SQVTM, CDR2 ANQGSEA.

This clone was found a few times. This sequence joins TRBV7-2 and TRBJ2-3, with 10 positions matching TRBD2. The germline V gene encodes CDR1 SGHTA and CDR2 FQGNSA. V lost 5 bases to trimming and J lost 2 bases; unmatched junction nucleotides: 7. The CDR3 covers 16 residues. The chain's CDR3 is CASSQHSGGSTDTQYF. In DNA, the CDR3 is TGTGCCAGCAGCCAACATAGCGGGGGGTCCACAGATACGCAGTATTTT.

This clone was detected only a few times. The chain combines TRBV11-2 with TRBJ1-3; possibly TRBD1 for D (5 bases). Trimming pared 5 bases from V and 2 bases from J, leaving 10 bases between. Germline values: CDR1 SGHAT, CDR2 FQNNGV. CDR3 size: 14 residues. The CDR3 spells CASSRGTAGNTIYF. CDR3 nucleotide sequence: TGTGCCAGCAGCCGAGGGACTGCTGGAAACACCATATATTTT. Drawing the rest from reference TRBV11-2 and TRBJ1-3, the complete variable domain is EAGVAQSPRYKIIEKRQSVAFWCNPISGHATLYWYQQILGQGPKLLIQFQNNGVVDDSQLPKDRFSAERLKGVDSTLKIQPAKLEDSAVYLCASSRGTAGNTIYFGEGSWLTVV.

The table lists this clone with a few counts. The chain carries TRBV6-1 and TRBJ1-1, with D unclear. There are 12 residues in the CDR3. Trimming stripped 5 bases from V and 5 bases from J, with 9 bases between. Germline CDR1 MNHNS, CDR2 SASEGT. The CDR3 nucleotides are TGTGCCAGCAGTCCCCCCGGGACTGAAGCTTTCTTT. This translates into CASSPPGTEAFF.

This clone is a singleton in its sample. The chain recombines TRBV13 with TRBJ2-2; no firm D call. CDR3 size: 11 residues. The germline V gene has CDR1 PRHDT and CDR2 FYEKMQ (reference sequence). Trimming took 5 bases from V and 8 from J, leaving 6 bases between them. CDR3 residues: CASSKRGELFF. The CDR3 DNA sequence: TGTGCCAGCAGCAAGAGGGGGGAGCTGTTTTTT.

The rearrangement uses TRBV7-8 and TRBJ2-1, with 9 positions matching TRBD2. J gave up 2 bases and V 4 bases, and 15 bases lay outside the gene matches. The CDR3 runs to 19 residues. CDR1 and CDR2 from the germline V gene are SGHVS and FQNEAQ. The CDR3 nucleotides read TGTGCCAGCAGCTCCCCAGGCGGTAGCGGGAGCCCCACCTACAATGAGCAGTTCTTC. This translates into CASSSPGGSGSPTYNEQFF.

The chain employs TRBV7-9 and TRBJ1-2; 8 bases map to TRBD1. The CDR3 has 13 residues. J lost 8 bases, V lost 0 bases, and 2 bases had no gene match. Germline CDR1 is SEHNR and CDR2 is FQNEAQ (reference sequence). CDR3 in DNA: TGTGCCAGCAGCTTAGCCAGGGGGCGAGGCTACACCTTC. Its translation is CASSLARGRGYTF.

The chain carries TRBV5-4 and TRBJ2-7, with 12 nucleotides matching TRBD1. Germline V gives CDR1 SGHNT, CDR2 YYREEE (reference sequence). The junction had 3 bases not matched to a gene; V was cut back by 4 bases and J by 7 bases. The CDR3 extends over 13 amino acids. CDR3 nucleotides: TGTGCCAGCAGCGGGACAGGGGGCTTTGAGCAGTACTTC. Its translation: CASSGTGGFEQYF.

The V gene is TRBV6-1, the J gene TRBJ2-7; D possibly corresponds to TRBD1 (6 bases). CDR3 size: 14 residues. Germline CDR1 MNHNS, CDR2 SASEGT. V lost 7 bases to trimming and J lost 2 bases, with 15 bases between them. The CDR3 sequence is CASTPTGPTYEQYF. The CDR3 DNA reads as TGTGCCAGCACCCCGACAGGACCAACCTACGAGCAGTACTTC.

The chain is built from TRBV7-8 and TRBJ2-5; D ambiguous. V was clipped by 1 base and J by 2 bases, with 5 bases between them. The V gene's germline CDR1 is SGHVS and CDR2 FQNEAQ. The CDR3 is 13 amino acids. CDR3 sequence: CASSLGQQETQYF. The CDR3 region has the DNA TGTGCCAGCAGCTTAGGGCAGCAAGAGACCCAGTACTTC.

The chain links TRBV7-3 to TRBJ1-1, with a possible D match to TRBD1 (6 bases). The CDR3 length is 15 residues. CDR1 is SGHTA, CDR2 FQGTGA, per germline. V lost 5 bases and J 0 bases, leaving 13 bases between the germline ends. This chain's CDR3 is CASSLYQGMNTEAFF. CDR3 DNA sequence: TGTGCCAGCAGCCTATATCAGGGGATGAACACTGAAGCTTTCTTT.

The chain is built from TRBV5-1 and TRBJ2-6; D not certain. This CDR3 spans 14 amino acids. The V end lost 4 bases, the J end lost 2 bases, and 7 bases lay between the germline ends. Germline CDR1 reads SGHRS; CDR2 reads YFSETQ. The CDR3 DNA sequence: TGCGCCAGCAGCCCGGTGGCTGGGGCCAACGTCCTGACTTTC. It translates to CASSPVAGANVLTF. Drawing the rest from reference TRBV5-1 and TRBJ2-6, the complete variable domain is KAGVTQTPRYLIKTRGQQVTLSCSPISGHRSVSWYQQTPGQGLQFLFEYFSETQRNKGNFPGRFSGRQFSNSRSEMNVSTLELGDSALYLCASSPVAGANVLTFGAGSRLTVL.

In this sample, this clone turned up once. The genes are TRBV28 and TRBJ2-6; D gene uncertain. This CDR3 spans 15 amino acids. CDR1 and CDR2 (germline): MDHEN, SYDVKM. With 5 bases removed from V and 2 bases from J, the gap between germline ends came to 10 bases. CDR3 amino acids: CASSAYSPGANVLTF. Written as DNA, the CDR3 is TGTGCCAGCAGTGCCTACAGCCCTGGGGCCAACGTCCTGACTTTC.

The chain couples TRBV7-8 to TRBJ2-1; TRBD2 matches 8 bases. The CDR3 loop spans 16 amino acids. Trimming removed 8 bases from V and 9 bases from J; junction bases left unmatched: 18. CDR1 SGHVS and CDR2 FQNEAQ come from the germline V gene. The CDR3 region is CASLLGFERGTPEQFF. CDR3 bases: TGTGCCAGCCTCCTCGGGTTCGAGCGGGGGACCCCTGAGCAGTTCTTC. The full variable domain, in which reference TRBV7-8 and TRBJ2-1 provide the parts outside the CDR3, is GAGVSQSPRYKVAKRGQDVALRCDPISGHVSLFWYQQALGQGPEFLTYFQNEAQLDKSGLPSDRFFAERPEGSVSTLKIQRTQQEDSAVYLCASLLGFERGTPEQFFGPGTRLTVL.

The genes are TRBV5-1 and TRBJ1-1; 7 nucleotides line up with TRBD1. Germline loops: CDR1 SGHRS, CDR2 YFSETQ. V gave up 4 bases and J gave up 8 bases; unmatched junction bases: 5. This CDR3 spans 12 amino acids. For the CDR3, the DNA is TGCGCCAGCAGCAATACACAGGGGGAAGCTTTCTTT. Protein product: CASSNTQGEAFF.

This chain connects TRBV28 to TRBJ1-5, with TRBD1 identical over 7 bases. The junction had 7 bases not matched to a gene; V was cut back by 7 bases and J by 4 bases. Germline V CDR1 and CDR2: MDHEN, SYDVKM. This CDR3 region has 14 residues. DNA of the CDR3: TGTGCCAGCACCGCGGGACAGTTTAATCAGCCCCAGCATTTT. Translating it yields CASTAGQFNQPQHF.

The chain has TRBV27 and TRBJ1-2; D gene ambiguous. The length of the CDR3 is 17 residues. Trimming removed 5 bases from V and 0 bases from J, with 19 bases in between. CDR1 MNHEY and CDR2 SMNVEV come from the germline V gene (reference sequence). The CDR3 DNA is TGTGCCAGCAGTCTCGCAGTTTTACGGCTAGCTAACTATGGCTACACCTTC. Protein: CASSLAVLRLANYGYTF.

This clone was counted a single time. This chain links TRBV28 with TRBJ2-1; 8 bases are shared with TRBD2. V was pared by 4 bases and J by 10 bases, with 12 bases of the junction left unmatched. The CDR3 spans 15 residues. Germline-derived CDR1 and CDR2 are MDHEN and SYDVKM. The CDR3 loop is CASSSSPGLVREQFF. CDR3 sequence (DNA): TGTGCCAGCAGTTCCTCACCGGGACTAGTGAGAGAGCAGTTCTTC.

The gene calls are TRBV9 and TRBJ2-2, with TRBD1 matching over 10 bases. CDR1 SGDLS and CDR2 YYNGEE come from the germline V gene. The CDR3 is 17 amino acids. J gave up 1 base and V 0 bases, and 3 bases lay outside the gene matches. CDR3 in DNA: TGTGCCAGCAGCGTAGACGGGACAGGGGAGAACACCGGGGAGCTGTTTTTT. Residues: CASSVDGTGENTGELFF.

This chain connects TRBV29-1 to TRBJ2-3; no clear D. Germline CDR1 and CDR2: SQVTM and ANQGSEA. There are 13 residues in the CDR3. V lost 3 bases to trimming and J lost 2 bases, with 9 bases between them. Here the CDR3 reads CSVEAADTDTQYF. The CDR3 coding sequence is TGCAGCGTTGAGGCGGCGGACACAGATACGCAGTATTTT.

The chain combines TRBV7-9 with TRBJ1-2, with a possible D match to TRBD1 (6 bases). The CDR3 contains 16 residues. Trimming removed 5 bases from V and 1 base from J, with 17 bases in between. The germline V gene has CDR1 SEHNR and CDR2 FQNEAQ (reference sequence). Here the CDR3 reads CASSPPRDTFNYGYTF. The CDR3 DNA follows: TGTGCCAGCAGCCCCCCAAGGGACACCTTTAACTATGGCTACACCTTC. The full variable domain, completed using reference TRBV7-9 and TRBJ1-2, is DTGVSQNPRHKITKRGQNVTFRCDPISEHNRLYWYRQTLGQGPEFLTYFQNEAQLEKSRLLSDRFSAERPKGSFSTLEIQRTEQGDSAMYLCASSPPRDTFNYGYTFGSGTRLTVV.

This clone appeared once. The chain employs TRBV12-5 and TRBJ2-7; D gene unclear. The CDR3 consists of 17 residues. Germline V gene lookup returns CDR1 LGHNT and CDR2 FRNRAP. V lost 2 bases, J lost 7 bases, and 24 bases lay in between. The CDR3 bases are TGTGCTAGTGGTTTGCCCCCGCCCCCCAGGTTCCCTTTGGAGCAGTACTTC. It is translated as CASGLPPPPRFPLEQYF. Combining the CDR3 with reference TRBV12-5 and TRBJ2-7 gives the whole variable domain DARVTQTPRHKVTEMGQEVTMRCQPILGHNTVFWYRQTMMQGLELLAYFRNRAPLDDSGMPKDRFSAEMPDATLATLKIQPSEPRDSAVYFCASGLPPPPRFPLEQYFGPGTRLTVT.